These T cell receptor beta chains were read from a single sample in a study of blood T cell repertoires in COVID-19. Profiled with immunoSEQ multiplex PCR; TCRdb holds only in-frame clones, not every one. This table has more than 140,000 clones, around four fifths appearing once. Sequences were obtained from peripheral blood. The receptors were gathered from a human donor in a cohort sampled during active COVID-19. Each CDR3 is given with its conserved first and last residue. D genes are given only for firm matches. Size values are once, few and many counts, or a class for expanded clones, and some rows have none.

TRBV28	few	TRBD1	TRBJ1-6	CAIGQGGMSYSPLHF	TGTGCCATAGGTCAGGGGGGAATGTCGTATTCACCCCTCCACTTT
TRBV6-6	-	-	TRBJ2-7	CASSQTRVRSYEQYF	TGTGCCAGCAGTCAAACCCGTGTCCGGTCCTACGAGCAGTACTTC
TRBV9	-	-	TRBJ2-5	CASSVGLEETQYF	TGTGCCAGCAGCGTAGGCTTAGAAGAGACCCAGTACTTC
TRBV5-1	few	TRBD1	TRBJ1-5	CASSLDGRGQNQPQHF	TGCGCCAGCAGCTTGGACGGCAGGGGGCAAAATCAGCCCCAGCATTTT
TRBV27	-	TRBD1	TRBJ2-5	CATKEGDRRRETQYF	TGTGCCACCAAAGAGGGGGACAGGCGACGGGAGACCCAGTACTTC
TRBV11-2	-	TRBD2	TRBJ2-1	CASSRSGSSYNEQFF	TGTGCCAGCAGCCGTAGCGGGAGCTCCTACAATGAGCAGTTCTTC
TRBV5-1	-	-	TRBJ2-2	CASSPGGTNAGELFF	TGCGCCAGCAGCCCTGGCGGGACCAACGCCGGGGAGCTGTTTTTT
TRBV7-9	-	TRBD1	TRBJ2-4	CASSLMTGDRKNIQYF	TGTGCCAGCAGCCTTATGACGGGGGACAGGAAAAACATTCAGTACTTC
TRBV3-1/TRBV3-2	-	TRBD1	TRBJ1-6	CASRDSSYNSPLHF	TGTGCCAGCCGGGACAGCTCCTATAATTCACCCCTCCACTTT
TRBV7-3	-	-	TRBJ1-3	CASSAAGAGNTIYF	TGTGCCAGCAGCGCGGCAGGGGCGGGAAACACCATATATTTT
TRBV23-1	-	-	TRBJ1-5	CASFNHRDWSNQPQHF	TGCGCCAGTTTTAATCACAGGGATTGGAGCAATCAGCCCCAGCATTTT
TRBV5-6	-	TRBD2	TRBJ2-1	CASYSSGSSYNEQFF	TGTGCCAGTTACTCTAGCGGGAGCTCCTACAATGAGCAGTTCTTC
TRBV28	few	TRBD2	TRBJ2-1	CASSLVYFREGYNEQFF	TGTGCCAGCAGTTTAGTTTACTTTCGGGAGGGGTACAATGAGCAGTTCTTC
TRBV29-1	-	-	TRBJ1-3	CSVRISGNTIYF	TGCAGCGTTCGTATCTCTGGAAACACCATATATTTT
TRBV3-1/TRBV3-2	-	TRBD2	TRBJ2-1	CASSQVGLPLAGVYNEQFF	TGTGCCAGCAGCCAAGTGGGGTTGCCATTAGCGGGAGTTTACAATGAGCAGTTCTTC
TRBV6-5	-	-	TRBJ2-5	CASSWGVEGTQYF	TGTGCCAGCAGCTGGGGGGTAGAGGGGACCCAGTACTTC
TRBV19	-	-	TRBJ1-5	CASSPWALNQPQHF	TGTGCCAGTAGTCCCTGGGCCCTCAATCAGCCCCAGCATTTT
TRBV7-2	-	TRBD2	TRBJ2-4	CASSPGTSLNIQYF	TGTGCCAGCAGCCCCGGGACTAGCTTAAACATTCAGTACTTC
TRBV3-1/TRBV3-2	-	TRBD2	TRBJ2-7	CASSRLGGGNSYEQYF	TGTGCCAGCAGCCGTCTAGGCGGGGGAAACTCCTACGAGCAGTACTTC
TRBV3-1/TRBV3-2	few	-	TRBJ1-1	CASSHGGGTEAFF	TGTGCCAGCAGCCACGGTGGAGGGACTGAAGCTTTCTTT